A single T cell receptor beta chain is shown here with its context. Its antigen is still unknown. The sample comes from a study of regulatory T cells in long-lasting Graves disease. Study at large: Persistent Graves' disease meant over 5 years of antithyroid drugs with positive TSH receptor antibodies. Overall study findings and caveats: Reduced TCR diversity was observed in persistent Graves' patients versus newly diagnosed patients.

The CDR3 consists of 16 residues. V trimming: 5 bases; J trimming: 4 bases; junction bases outside the gene matches: 6. To make TCR beta libraries, researchers used iRepertoire HTBI primers and Arm-PCR of CDR3 regions. TCRdb reanalysed the multiplex PCR reads using MiXCR and keeps one entry per CDR3 protein. The sample lists 250,000 to 300,000 distinct CDR3 sequences, 22% occurring once. The time point was: persistent/refractory GD, antithyroid drugs over 5 years with positive TRAb. PBMC RNA was the source of the TCR library. The sequences come from peripheral blood mononuclear cells (PBMCs), collected when the disease was refractory, from a patient treated with antithyroid drugs. The chain combines TRBV12-3 or TRBV12-4 with TRBJ2-2; 11 bases agree with TRBD2. The receptor's source is a female donor with Graves disease. CDR3 nucleotide sequence: TGTGCCAGCAGTATTCCTAGCGGGAGGTCCACCGGGGAGCTGTTTTTT. Its protein product is CASSIPSGRSTGELFF.